A selection of T cell receptor beta chains follows, all from one sample in a study of cytomegalovirus exposure and HLA in healthy donors. Clones were read by immunoSEQ multiplex PCR, and TCRdb kept only the in-frame ones, dropping some. The table shows roughly 100,000 clones, with roughly 80% occurring only once. Source material: PBMCs. Receptors originate from a woman aged 40 to 49 in good health and CMV-seropositive. Each CDR3 is given with its conserved first and last residue. The D gene is left open where the match is weak. Clone size is not always given. Where it is, it says once, few, many or a class for expanded clones.

cdr3_nt cdr3_aa v_call clone_size d_call j_call
TGCGCCAGCAGCCACGGGACACTGAACACCGGGGAGCTGTTTTTT CASSHGTLNTGELFF TRBV4-3 - - TRBJ2-2
TGTGCCAGCAGCGTTTACCCTACCTACGAGCAGTACTTC CASSVYPTYEQYF TRBV9 - - TRBJ2-7
TGTGCCAGCCGGGTGCTCGCTAACTATGGCTACACCTTC CASRVLANYGYTF TRBV28 - - TRBJ1-2
TGTGCCAGCAGCGGACAGGTTCAAGAGACCCAGTACTTC CASSGQVQETQYF TRBV7-6 once TRBD1 TRBJ2-5
TGCAGCGTTGAATTCGCGACTAGCGGGAGGGCCTGGGAGACCCAGTACTTC CSVEFATSGRAWETQYF TRBV29-1 - TRBD2 TRBJ2-5
TGTGCCAGCTCACAGGGACAGGGATACGAGCAGTACTTC CASSQGQGYEQYF TRBV18 few TRBD1 TRBJ2-7
TGTGCCAGCAGCAAACAGGGGGGCCTCACTGAAGCTTTCTTT CASSKQGGLTEAFF TRBV5-6 - TRBD1 TRBJ1-1
TGTGCCAGCTCACCAGCAGCGGGGGTTCGGGAGCAGTACTTC CASSPAAGVREQYF TRBV18 once TRBD2 TRBJ2-7
TGCGCCAGCAGCTTCGGTACAGTCGAGGAGACCCAGTACTTC CASSFGTVEETQYF TRBV5-1 few - TRBJ2-5
TGTGCCAGCAGTTTAACATTCCAGGGGGTGACCTACGAGCAGTACTTC CASSLTFQGVTYEQYF TRBV27 once TRBD1 TRBJ2-7
TGTGCCAGCAGCTCGGGGGACAGCTCGGGCGGAGGGACCCAGTACTTC CASSSGDSSGGGTQYF TRBV5-4 - - TRBJ2-5
TGTGCCAGCAGGGGCCGGTCCCCCACAGATACGCAGTATTTT CASRGRSPTDTQYF TRBV2 - - TRBJ2-3
TGTGCCAGCAGCCCCGGACTAGCGGGGGGGCTGGGTACGCAGTATTTT CASSPGLAGGLGTQYF TRBV5-4 - TRBD2 TRBJ2-3
TGTGCCAGCAGCCCGAGACTAGCGAGAGACACAGATACGCAGTATTTT CASSPRLARDTDTQYF TRBV11-3 - TRBD2 TRBJ2-3
TGTGCCAGTAGTATGGGGCACGTTTGGTTAGTTGGTGAGCAGTTCTTC CASSMGHVWLVGEQFF TRBV19 - - TRBJ2-1
TGTGCCAGCAGGCCACGAGGGGGTCCTTTAGGCTACACCTTC CASRPRGGPLGYTF TRBV5-4 - - TRBJ1-2
TGCAGCGTTGGAGCCTCAGGACAGGGGGCAAGTGTCAGGGGCTACACCTTC CSVGASGQGASVRGYTF TRBV29-1 - TRBD1 TRBJ1-2
TGTGCCATCAGTGAGTCTTTACAGGGGTTGTCGAACCCTGAAGCTTTCTTT CAISESLQGLSNPEAFF TRBV10-3 - TRBD1 TRBJ1-1
TGTGCCAGCACCGTCTCGGCGGGAGAGGCCACCGGGGAGCTGTTTTTT CASTVSAGEATGELFF TRBV11-3 once TRBD2 TRBJ2-2
TGTGCCAGCAGGGGACAGAGATATACAGATACGCAGTATTTT CASRGQRYTDTQYF TRBV27 - TRBD1 TRBJ2-3
TGTGCCAGCAGCCGGACGGGACAGAATAATTCACCCCTCCACTTT CASSRTGQNNSPLHF TRBV4-2 once TRBD1 TRBJ1-6
TGTGCCAGCAGGACGGGGGGACGGACTGAAGCTTTCTTT CASRTGGRTEAFF TRBV5-6 - - TRBJ1-1
TGTGCCAGCAGTTCTACCGCCGGGACAGGGGACGCCGGGGAGCTGTTTTTT CASSSTAGTGDAGELFF TRBV11-3 - TRBD1 TRBJ2-2
TGTGCCAGCAGTTTGACAGGGGGCGGTTTGGGAGAAAAACTGTTTTTT CASSLTGGGLGEKLFF TRBV28 - TRBD1 TRBJ1-4
TGTGCCAGCTCACCAAGGACAGACCAAGAGACCCAGTACTTC CASSPRTDQETQYF TRBV18 - - TRBJ2-5
TGTGCCAGCAAGCTAGCGGGGGCCGCCGAGCAGTACTTC CASKLAGAAEQYF TRBV7-9 - TRBD2 TRBJ2-7
TGCAGCGCCAGGACTGAAAAAGATACGCAGTATTTT CSARTEKDTQYF TRBV29-1 - - TRBJ2-3
TGCGCCAGCAACTACCGGGACTTAACGAACAATGAGCAGTTCTTC CASNYRDLTNNEQFF TRBV5-1 - - TRBJ2-1
TGTGCCAGCTCCAGGCGAGAAAGCACAGATACGCAGTATTTT CASSRRESTDTQYF TRBV9 - - TRBJ2-3
TGTGCCACCAGCAGAGGCAGGGGGGCTAACTATGGCTACACCTTC CATSRGRGANYGYTF TRBV15 - TRBD1 TRBJ1-2
TGTGCCAGCAGCCAGGGAAATTATATTAAGCGTACGCAGTATTTT CASSQGNYIKRTQYF TRBV7-2 - - TRBJ2-3
TGTGCCAGCAGCTTTGGCGGGCTCGGGGAGACCCAGTACTTC CASSFGGLGETQYF TRBV7-9 - - TRBJ2-5
TGTGCCAGCAGCGCCGGACCAGGGACAGATACGCAGTATTTT CASSAGPGTDTQYF TRBV9 - - TRBJ2-3
TGTGCCAGCAGTGAAAGGACAGGAGGGGGCTATGGCTACACCTTC CASSERTGGGYGYTF TRBV6-1 - TRBD1 TRBJ1-2
TGTGCCAGCAGCTTGAAGTTAGCGGGGGACCTCGGGGAGACCCAGTACTTC CASSLKLAGDLGETQYF TRBV5-6 few TRBD2 TRBJ2-5
TGTGCCAGCAACCTAGGGCCAGGGGCCACAGATACGCAGTATTTT CASNLGPGATDTQYF TRBV9 - - TRBJ2-3
TGTGCCAGCAGCCGGGACAGGGGGCAGAACACTGAAGCTTTCTTT CASSRDRGQNTEAFF TRBV9 - TRBD1 TRBJ1-1
TGTGCCAGCAGCCGTACAGGGCGCGCTGAAGCTTTCTTT CASSRTGRAEAFF TRBV5-6 - - TRBJ1-1
TGCGCCAGCAGCCTCTACAGCTCCTACAATGAGCAGTTCTTC CASSLYSSYNEQFF TRBV4-1 - - TRBJ2-1
TGTGCCAGCAGTTTGACGGGTACGCCCCAGCATTTT CASSLTGTPQHF TRBV28 once - TRBJ1-5
TGTGCCAGTAGTATCAGGGGGGTCACTGAAGCTTTCTTT CASSIRGVTEAFF TRBV19 - TRBD1 TRBJ1-1
TGTGCCAGCAGCTTGAGGCTCGGAGAGGGCAATCAGCCCCAGCATTTT CASSLRLGEGNQPQHF TRBV5-5 once - TRBJ1-5
TGTGCCAGCAATTACCATCAACAGGGTGACACTGAAGCTTTCTTT CASNYHQQGDTEAFF TRBV6-5 - - TRBJ1-1
TGTGCCAGCAGCTGGGACAGGCTTGCCTACGAGCAGTACTTC CASSWDRLAYEQYF TRBV7-9 - TRBD1 TRBJ2-7
TGTGCCAGTTTTGTCCGGACAGGGGTCTATGGCTACACCTTC CASFVRTGVYGYTF TRBV28 once TRBD1 TRBJ1-2
TGTGCCAGCAGTTTTCCGGGACACCCCTACGAGCAGTACTTC CASSFPGHPYEQYF TRBV27 - - TRBJ2-7
TGTGCCACCAGCAGACCTGGACTCAGACAGGGGAGGTACGAGCAGTACTTC CATSRPGLRQGRYEQYF TRBV15 - TRBD1 TRBJ2-7
TGCGCCAGCAGCCATGGGCAGAACAATGAGCAGTTCTTC CASSHGQNNEQFF TRBV5-1 - - TRBJ2-1
TGTGCCAGCAGCTTAGTCGGGGTGGGTGGCTATGGCTACACCTTC CASSLVGVGGYGYTF TRBV7-2 - - TRBJ1-2
TGTGCCAGCAGCTCGGGACAGGGTCTTGAGACCCAGTACTTC CASSSGQGLETQYF TRBV5-4 - TRBD1 TRBJ2-5
TGTGCCAGCAGCAAATCAACTAGCGGAGCTTACAATGAGCAGTTCTTC CASSKSTSGAYNEQFF TRBV5-5 once TRBD2 TRBJ2-1
TGCGCCAGCAGCCCCCGACAGGGAGATGGGGAAAAACTGTTTTTT CASSPRQGDGEKLFF TRBV5-1 - TRBD1 TRBJ1-4
TGTGCCAGCAGCAAAGCCGGAGGGAAGAACACCGGGGAGCTGTTTTTT CASSKAGGKNTGELFF TRBV21-1 - - TRBJ2-2
TGTGCCAGCAGCTTAGGGACAGGGGACGGGGCCAACGTCCTGACTTTC CASSLGTGDGANVLTF TRBV5-4 - TRBD1 TRBJ2-6